Shown below are 2 T cell receptor beta chains from a single sample sequenced in a study of OX40 agonist ivuxolimab in advanced cancers. Only in-frame clones appear in the TCRdb table, and some are missing; sequencing was by immunoSEQ multiplex PCR. Found here are about 78,000 clones, almost 95% of them singletons; the top ten hold 2.5% to 3%. The sequencing here drew on CD4+ or CD8+ T cells sorted from blood, taken in a trial of the OX40 agonist ivuxolimab. The receptor set was obtained from an adult with an advanced solid tumor such as melanoma, head and neck, liver or kidney cancer.

The chain recombines TRBV28 with TRBJ2-3; 7 positions match TRBD2. The ends lost 8 bases at V and 1 base at J; junction bases unmatched: 15. The germline V gene has CDR1 MDHEN and CDR2 SYDVKM. The CDR3 is made up of 17 amino acids. CDR3 DNA sequence: TGTGCCAGCGTAACGGGGACTATTACTTTCGGCACAGATACGCAGTATTTT. This encodes CASVTGTITFGTDTQYF.

The chain combines TRBV18 with TRBJ1-1; D is undetermined. The CDR3 has 16 residues. V was trimmed by 3 bases and J by 3 bases, leaving 17 bases between them. The germline V gene encodes CDR1 KGHSH and CDR2 LQKENI. The CDR3 bases are TGTGCCAGCTCACCGACCATCTCTTCGGCGGACACTGAAGCTTTCTTT. Protein: CASSPTISSADTEAFF.